The source of this T cell receptor (beta chain) is a study of early T cells in non-severe SARS-CoV-2 infection. In the study overall: Unsorted whole blood bulk RNA was sequenced, with unpaired chains.

TCRdb re-called the 5' RACE reads with MiXCR, one entry per CDR3 protein. The data hold roughly 110,000 distinct CDR3 sequences, with over 8.5% observed a single time. This clonotype has at least ten counts. This receptor was obtained from an adult who was a healthcare worker with PCR-confirmed SARS-CoV-2 infection or an uninfected control (not recorded which). Material for sequencing was whole blood.

The CDR3 reads CASSGPGRRNTEAFF. The CDR3, as DNA: TGTGCCAGCAGTGGCCCGGGGAGGAGGAACACTGAAGCTTTCTTT. V and J are TRBV12-3 or TRBV12-4 and TRBJ1-1; D is unresolved. Trimming shortened V by 5 bases and J by 1 base, and 14 bases separated the two germline ends. There are 15 residues in the CDR3.